This T cell receptor beta chain is drawn from a study of cytomegalovirus exposure and HLA in healthy donors. The germline CDR1 and CDR2 sequences are SQVTM and ANQGSEA. CDR3 length: 13 residues. V was shortened by 5 bases and J by 0 bases, with 9 bases between the two germline ends. Some clones are missing from TCRdb's copy, which holds only in-frame ones; the method was immunoSEQ multiplex PCR. This table has 200,000 to 300,000 clones, 86% appearing once. The chain has TRBV29-1 and TRBJ2-3; tentatively, D is TRBD1 (6 bases). The TCR comes from a young woman in good health and CMV-seropositive. The sample consisted of PBMCs. The CDR3 region has the DNA TGCAGCGTTAGGACAGTTAGCACAGATACGCAGTATTTT. Encoded protein: CSVRTVSTDTQYF.